A selection of T cell receptor beta chains follows, all from one sample in a study of T cells in Graves' hyperthyroidism and ophthalmopathy. MiXCR, run by TCRdb on the multiplex PCR reads, gives a single entry per CDR3 protein. This table holds some 570,000 distinct CDR3 sequences, 14% found once. Sequenced material: blood. Receptor source: a woman aged 18-29 years with Graves' ophthalmopathy. Both conserved end residues are part of each CDR3. The order of the fields is CDR3 DNA, CDR3 protein, J gene, V gene, clone size, D gene. D genes are given only for firm matches. Only part of the rows carry a size: once, few, many, or a class if the clone is expanded.

DNA: TGTGCCAGCTCACTAAGGGCATCTGAGGAAAAACTGTTTTTT
CDR3: CASSLRASEEKLFF
J: TRBJ1-4
V: TRBV18
size: -
D: -

DNA: TGCAGCGTTGAACGGACAGGGAGTATTAACTATGGCTACACCTTC
CDR3: CSVERTGSINYGYTF
J: TRBJ1-2
V: TRBV29-1
size: -
D: TRBD1

DNA: TGTGCCAGCAGTGATTGGTCTAGCGGGGACAATGAGCAGTTCTTC
CDR3: CASSDWSSGDNEQFF
J: TRBJ2-1
V: TRBV6-1
size: -
D: TRBD2

DNA: TGTGCCAGCTCACCCAGGGCTGGAGAGACCCAGTACTTC
CDR3: CASSPRAGETQYF
J: TRBJ2-5
V: TRBV18
size: many
D: -

DNA: TGTGCCAGCAGCATCGGACAGGGCTCTTCACCCCTCCACTTT
CDR3: CASSIGQGSSPLHF
J: TRBJ1-6
V: TRBV7-9
size: -
D: TRBD1

DNA: TGTGCCAGCAGTGACTCTGGGGGCGATGAGCAGTTCTTC
CDR3: CASSDSGGDEQFF
J: TRBJ2-1
V: TRBV6-1
size: -
D: -

DNA: TGTGCCAGCAGTTTTGTGGCAGGGGACTACACCTTC
CDR3: CASSFVAGDYTF
J: TRBJ1-2
V: TRBV12-3/TRBV12-4
size: -
D: -

DNA: TGTGCCAGCTCACTTTCACGACAGGGAAACGGTAACTATGGCTACACCTTC
CDR3: CASSLSRQGNGNYGYTF
J: TRBJ1-2
V: TRBV18
size: -
D: TRBD1

DNA: TGTGCCTCCTGGGGCGGGCGAGCGAACACCGGGGAGCTGTTTTTT
CDR3: CASWGGRANTGELFF
J: TRBJ2-2
V: TRBV6-1
size: many
D: -

DNA: TGTGCCAGCAGTTACGGCGGGGACGCTGGCTACGAGCAGTACTTC
CDR3: CASSYGGDAGYEQYF
J: TRBJ2-7
V: TRBV6-6
size: many
D: -

DNA: TGTGCCAGCTCCCCCGCGGGCAAGCGGGAGTTCGCGAAGACCCAGTACTTC
CDR3: CASSPAGKREFAKTQYF
J: TRBJ2-5
V: TRBV18
size: many
D: TRBD2

DNA: TGTGCCAGCAGTTTCTACACCCTTTATAGCAATCAGCCCCAGCATTTT
CDR3: CASSFYTLYSNQPQHF
J: TRBJ1-5
V: TRBV28
size: many
D: -

DNA: TGTGCCAGCAGTACGTGGGGGGTTTCCATCTATGGCTACACCTTC
CDR3: CASSTWGVSIYGYTF
J: TRBJ1-2
V: TRBV5-6
size: few
D: -

DNA: TGTGCCAGCAGTTTAGAGGGGACCCAGTACTTC
CDR3: CASSLEGTQYF
J: TRBJ2-5
V: TRBV12-3/TRBV12-4
size: many
D: -

DNA: TGTGCCAGTAGTTTCGATCCCGGGACAGGGACGTTGAACACTGAAGCTTTCTTT
CDR3: CASSFDPGTGTLNTEAFF
J: TRBJ1-1
V: TRBV19
size: few
D: TRBD1

DNA: TGTGCCAGCAGCTTGTTAGGAGGGCACAGGGATAAGCAGTTCTTC
CDR3: CASSLLGGHRDKQFF
J: TRBJ2-1
V: TRBV11-2
size: -
D: -

DNA: TGTGCCAGCAGCACCCGACAGCGGCAAGAGACCCAGTACTTC
CDR3: CASSTRQRQETQYF
J: TRBJ2-5
V: TRBV7-9
size: -
D: -

DNA: TGTGCCAGCAGTTACGGATCGGACAGGGCGAAGACCCAGTACTTC
CDR3: CASSYGSDRAKTQYF
J: TRBJ2-5
V: TRBV6-6
size: few
D: TRBD1

DNA: TGCGCCAGCAGCCCCAGGGGGGGAGAGACCCAGTACTTC
CDR3: CASSPRGGETQYF
J: TRBJ2-5
V: TRBV18
size: many
D: -

DNA: TGTGCCAGCACCCAAGGAGGGAGCGGCTACACCTTC
CDR3: CASTQGGSGYTF
J: TRBJ1-2
V: TRBV12-3/TRBV12-4
size: many
D: -

DNA: TGTGCCAGCAGCGAGGTGGGACCCGGCGGGACCCAGTACTTC
CDR3: CASSEVGPGGTQYF
J: TRBJ2-5
V: TRBV12-3/TRBV12-4
size: many
D: -

DNA: TGTGCCAGCAGGCTGAGGGACCCTCGGCTTCAGTCCCAGCATTTT
CDR3: CASRLRDPRLQSQHF
J: TRBJ1-5
V: TRBV9
size: -
D: -

DNA: TGTGCTAGTGGTTTGGTACCTCTTCTTGACAAGGGTGACTACAATGAGCAGTTCTTC
CDR3: CASGLVPLLDKGDYNEQFF
J: TRBJ2-1
V: TRBV12-5
size: many
D: -

DNA: TGTGCCAGCAGCCCCCGGACCCACTCTGGGGCCAACGTCCTGACTTTC
CDR3: CASSPRTHSGANVLTF
J: TRBJ2-6
V: TRBV7-3
size: many
D: -